This entry is about one T cell receptor beta chain. Antigen unknown. The data were obtained in a study of cytomegalovirus exposure and HLA in healthy donors. Broader study findings: The authors later found TCR association rates varying by HLA locus, with DRB1 most and HLA-C fewest. Later analysis identified a missense DCLRE1C variant that was linked to TCR beta V- and J-gene trimming.

PCR used 60 Vbeta primers and 13 Jbeta primers. Using immunoSEQ multiplex PCR, the repertoire was profiled, and TCRdb retains in-frame clones only, with some absent. The repertoire holds under 170,000 clones, with 79% as singletons. Healthy bone marrow donors formed the donor group. Trimming pared 9 bases from V and 2 bases from J, leaving 9 bases between. The CDR3 consists of 12 residues. Germline V gene lookup returns CDR1 MDHEN and CDR2 SYDVKM. The sequencing sample was made of PBMCs. This TCR was recovered from a man between 45 and 60 years old in good health and CMV-seropositive. The V and J genes are TRBV28 and TRBJ2-3; D is uncertain. The CDR3 loop reads CASLRTTDTQYF. For the CDR3, the DNA is TGTGCCAGTCTTAGAACCACAGATACGCAGTATTTT.